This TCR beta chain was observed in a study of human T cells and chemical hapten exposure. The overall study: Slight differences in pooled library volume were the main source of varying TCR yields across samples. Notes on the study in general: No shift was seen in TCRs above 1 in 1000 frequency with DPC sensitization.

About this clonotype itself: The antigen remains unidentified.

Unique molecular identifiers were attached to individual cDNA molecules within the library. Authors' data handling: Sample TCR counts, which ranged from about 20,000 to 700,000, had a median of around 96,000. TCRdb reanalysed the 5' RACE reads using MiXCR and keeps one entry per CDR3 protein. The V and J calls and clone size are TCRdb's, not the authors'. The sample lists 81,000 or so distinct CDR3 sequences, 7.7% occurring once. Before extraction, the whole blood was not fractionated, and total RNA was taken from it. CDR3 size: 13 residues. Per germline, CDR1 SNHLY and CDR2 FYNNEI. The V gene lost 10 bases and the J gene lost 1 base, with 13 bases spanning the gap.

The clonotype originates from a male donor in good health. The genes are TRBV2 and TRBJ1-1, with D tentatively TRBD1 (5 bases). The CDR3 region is CATAWGSNTEAFF. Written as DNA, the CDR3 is TGTGCCACTGCATGGGGGTCGAACACTGAAGCTTTCTTT.